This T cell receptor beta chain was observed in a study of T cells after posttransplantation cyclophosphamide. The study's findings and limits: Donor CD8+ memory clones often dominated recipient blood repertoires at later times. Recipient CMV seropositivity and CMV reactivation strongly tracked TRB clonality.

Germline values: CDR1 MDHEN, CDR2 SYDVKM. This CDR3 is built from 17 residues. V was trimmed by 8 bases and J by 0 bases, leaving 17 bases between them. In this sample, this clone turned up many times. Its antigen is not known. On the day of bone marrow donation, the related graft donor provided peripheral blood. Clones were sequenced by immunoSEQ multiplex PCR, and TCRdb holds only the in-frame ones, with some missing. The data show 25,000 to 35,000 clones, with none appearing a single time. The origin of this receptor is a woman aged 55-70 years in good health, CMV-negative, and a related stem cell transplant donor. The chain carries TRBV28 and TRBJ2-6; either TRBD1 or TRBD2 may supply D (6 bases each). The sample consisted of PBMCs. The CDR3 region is CASGGGGLLSGANVLTF. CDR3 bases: TGTGCCAGCGGAGGAGGGGGTTTACTCTCTGGGGCCAACGTCCTGACTTTC. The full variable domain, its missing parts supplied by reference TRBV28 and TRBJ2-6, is DVKVTQSSRYLVKRTGEKVFLECVQDMDHENMFWYRQDPGLGLRLIYFSYDVKMKEKGDIPEGYSVSREKKERFSLILESASTNQTSMYLCASGGGGLLSGANVLTFGAGSRLTVL.